The present T cell receptor (beta chain) was sequenced within a study of blood T cell repertoires in COVID-19. V was cut by 6 bases and J by 8 bases, with 13 bases left in between. The CDR3 extends over 11 amino acids. Germline V gene data show CDR1 as DFQATT and CDR2 as SNEGSKA (reference sequence). The data were produced by immunoSEQ multiplex PCR, yet TCRdb's version contains in-frame clones alone and is incomplete. The sample has about 220,000 clones, 70% to 90% seen once. This receptor was taken from a man aged 45-65 years who had recovered from COVID-19. Source material: peripheral blood. The chain employs TRBV20-1 and TRBJ1-2; unclear D gene. In DNA form, the CDR3 reads TGCAGTGCCATTCGGTTCTTGGGCTACACCTTC. Protein sequence: CSAIRFLGYTF.